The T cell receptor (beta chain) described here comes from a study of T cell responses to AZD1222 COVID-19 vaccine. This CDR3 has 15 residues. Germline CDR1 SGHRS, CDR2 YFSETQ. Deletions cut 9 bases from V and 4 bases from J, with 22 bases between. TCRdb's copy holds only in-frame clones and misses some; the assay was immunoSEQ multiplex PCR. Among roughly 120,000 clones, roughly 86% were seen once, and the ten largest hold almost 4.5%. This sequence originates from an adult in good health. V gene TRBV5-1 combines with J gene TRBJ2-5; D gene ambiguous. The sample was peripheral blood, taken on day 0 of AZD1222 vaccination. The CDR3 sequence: CANTDRQVDRETQYF. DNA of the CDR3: TGCGCCAACACCGACCGGCAGGTCGACCGAGAGACCCAGTACTTC.